This is a list of T cell receptor beta chains from one sample in a study of blood T cell repertoires in COVID-19. Profiled with immunoSEQ multiplex PCR; TCRdb holds only in-frame clones, not every one. The top ten hold 2.5% to 3.5% of the sample, which has approximately 250,000 clones, roughly 88% seen once. The sequenced material came from PBMCs or T cells enriched from blood (not recorded which). These receptors were collected from a woman aged 40 to 50 who had been exposed to COVID-19. Both conserved end residues are part of each CDR3. The size field is filled for only some rows; it gives once, few, many or a size class.

v_gene	abundance	j_gene	CDR3aa
TRBV7-8	.	TRBJ2-1	CASSLRLPKTSNEQFF
TRBV21-1	.	TRBJ1-5	CASSPRGQPQHF
TRBV3-1/TRBV3-2	.	TRBJ1-5	CASSPRYEGGGSNQPQHF
TRBV3-1/TRBV3-2	few	TRBJ2-1	CASSQHRDTYNEQFF
TRBV18	.	TRBJ1-4	CASSRRTGDEDEKLFF
TRBV11-3	.	TRBJ1-1	CASSLGLRQLNTEAFF
TRBV15	.	TRBJ2-6	CATSRDRDFAGANVLTF
TRBV28	.	TRBJ1-2	CASSFSTGRGYGYTF
TRBV18	few	TRBJ1-1	CASSFGQANTEAFF
TRBV7-2	once	TRBJ1-3	CASSLVGNTIYF
TRBV6-2/TRBV6-3	.	TRBJ2-3	CASSSPRGPSDTQYF
TRBV7-9	.	TRBJ2-3	CASSQGNSFTDTQYF
TRBV28	once	TRBJ2-3	CASSQPLGAAGGPSDTQYF
TRBV5-1	.	TRBJ1-1	CASSTLVGGDTEAFF